Listed below are T cell receptor beta chains from one sample, sequenced in a study of shared clonotypes between healthy human individuals. TCRdb's copy holds only in-frame clones and misses some; the assay was immunoSEQ multiplex PCR. The sample contains about 490,000 clones, 70% to 85% of which appear only once. Source material: PBMCs. All receptors come from a woman between 40 and 55 years old in good health. Some clones in this sample may be carry-over from other donors' samples. The CDR3 runs from the conserved cysteine through the conserved F or W. Clone size is shown for a subset of rows, as once, few, many or a class of expanded clone.

>-|TRBV15
CATSRVLAGVGQFF
>-|TRBV15
CATSREAGAGEKLFF
>-|TRBV4-1
CASSHQTSGRIHEQYF
>-|TRBV28
CASREQGAGYEQYF
>-|TRBV12-2
CASRLAAPPNTGELFF
>-|TRBV7-2
CASSPWLLNTEAFF
>-|TRBV11-2
CASSPLSGRSYNEQFF
>few|TRBV14
CASSHLRGTNTGELFF
>many|TRBV5-1
CASSPLGRGLDEQYF
>-|TRBV7-8
CASSGGTGSGNQPQHF
>few|TRBV28
CASSFRGRGEQYF
>-|TRBV28
CASSSGINEKLFF
>many|TRBV23-1
CASGESGQGKEKLFF
>-|TRBV4-3
CASSPGTSGISHYEQYF
>once|TRBV5-1
CASSFGGGAEAFF
>-|TRBV7-3
CASSLDRGEPYEQYF
>-|TRBV2
CASTSPRGTGNMAGELFF
>-|TRBV10-3
CAISEPRGGSEKLFF
>-|TRBV18
CASSPGQVNTEAFF
>-|TRBV19
CASSRRGASGTDTQYF
>-|TRBV30
CAWSPGGQGQYF
>many|TRBV28
CASSLTGGFYGYTF
>few|TRBV10-1
CASSEDPSGWSTQYF
>once|TRBV19
CASSQGTGAREQFF
>-|TRBV7-3
CASSLGKGRTGELFF
>-|TRBV5-1
CASSLAGTSGSYEQYF
>-|TRBV5-1
CASSLVSSGSGYNEQFF
>-|TRBV7-8
CASRPTGEPWVGETQYF
>-|TRBV11-3
CASSLGSAASSYNEQFF
>-|TRBV5-1
CASSTYGQGADTQYF
>-|TRBV4-1
CASSQAPGNTGELFF
>-|TRBV5-5
CASSLEKLYETQYF
>-|TRBV4-1
CASSQVRGSEQYF
>-|TRBV6-5
CASSLADSYEQYF
>-|TRBV6-1
CASSAALTSYEQYF